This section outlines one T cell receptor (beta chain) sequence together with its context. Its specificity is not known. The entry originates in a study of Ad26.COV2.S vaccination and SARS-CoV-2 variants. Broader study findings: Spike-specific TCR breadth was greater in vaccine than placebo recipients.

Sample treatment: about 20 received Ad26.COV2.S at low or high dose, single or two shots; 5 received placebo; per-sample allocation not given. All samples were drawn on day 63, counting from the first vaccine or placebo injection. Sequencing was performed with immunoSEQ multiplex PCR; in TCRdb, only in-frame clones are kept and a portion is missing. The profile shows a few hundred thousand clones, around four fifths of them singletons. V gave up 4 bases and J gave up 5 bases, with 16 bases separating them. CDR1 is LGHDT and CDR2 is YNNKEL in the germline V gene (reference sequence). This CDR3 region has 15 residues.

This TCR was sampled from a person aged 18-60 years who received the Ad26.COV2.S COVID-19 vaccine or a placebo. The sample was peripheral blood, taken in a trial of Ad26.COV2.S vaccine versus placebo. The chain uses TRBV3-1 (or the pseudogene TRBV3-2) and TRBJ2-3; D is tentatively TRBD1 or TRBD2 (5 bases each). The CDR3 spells CASSRRDPRGDTQYF. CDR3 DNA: TGTGCCAGCAGCCGCCGGGACCCAAGGGGAGATACGCAGTATTTT.